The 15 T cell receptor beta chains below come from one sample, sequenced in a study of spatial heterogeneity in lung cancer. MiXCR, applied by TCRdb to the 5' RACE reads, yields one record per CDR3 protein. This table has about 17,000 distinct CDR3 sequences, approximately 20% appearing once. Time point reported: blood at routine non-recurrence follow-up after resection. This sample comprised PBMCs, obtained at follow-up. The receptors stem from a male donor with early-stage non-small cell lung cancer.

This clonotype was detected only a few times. The CDR3 protein is CASSRDGANTGELFF. The CDR3 region has the DNA TGTGCCAGCTCAAGGGACGGAGCGAACACCGGGGAGCTGTTTTTT. The V and J genes are TRBV18 and TRBJ2-2; the D call may be TRBD1 or TRBD2 (5 bases each). Germline V gene lookup returns CDR1 KGHSH and CDR2 LQKENI. The V end was cut by 5 bases, the J end by 0 bases, with 10 bases between. This CDR3 has 15 residues.

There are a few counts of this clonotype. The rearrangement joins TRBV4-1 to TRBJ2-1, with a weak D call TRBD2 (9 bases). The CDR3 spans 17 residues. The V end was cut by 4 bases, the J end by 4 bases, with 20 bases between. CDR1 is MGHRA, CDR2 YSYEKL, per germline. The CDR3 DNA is TGCGCCAGCAGCCCGGACAGGGTAGCGGGGGCGTACAATGAGCAGTTCTTC. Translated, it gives CASSPDRVAGAYNEQFF.

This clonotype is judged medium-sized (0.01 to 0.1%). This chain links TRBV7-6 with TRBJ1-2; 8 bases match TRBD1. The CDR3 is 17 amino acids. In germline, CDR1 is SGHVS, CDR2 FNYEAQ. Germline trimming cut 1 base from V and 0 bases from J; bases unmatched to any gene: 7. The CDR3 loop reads CASSLDPDRASNYGYTF. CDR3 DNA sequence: TGTGCCAGCAGCTTAGACCCGGACAGGGCTTCTAACTATGGCTACACCTTC.

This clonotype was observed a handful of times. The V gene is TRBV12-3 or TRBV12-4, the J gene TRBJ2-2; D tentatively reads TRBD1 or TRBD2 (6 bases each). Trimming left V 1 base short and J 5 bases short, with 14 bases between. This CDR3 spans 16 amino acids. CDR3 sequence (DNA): TGTGCCAGCAGTTTAGAGACAGGAGGGGGGACCGGGGAGCTGTTTTTT. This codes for CASSLETGGGTGELFF.

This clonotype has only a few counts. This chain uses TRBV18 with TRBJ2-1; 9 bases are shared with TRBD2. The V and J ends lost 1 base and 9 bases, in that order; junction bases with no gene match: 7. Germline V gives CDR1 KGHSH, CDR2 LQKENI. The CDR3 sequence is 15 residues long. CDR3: CASSPLGTSSSEQFF. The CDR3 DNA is TGTGCCAGCTCACCACTAGGGACTAGCTCTAGTGAGCAGTTCTTC.

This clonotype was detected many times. The DNA for the CDR3 is TGCGCCAGCAGCCAAGTATGGGCGGGGGAGTACAATGAGCAGTTCTTC. It yields the protein CASSQVWAGEYNEQFF. The rearrangement links TRBV4-3 to TRBJ2-1; 7 nucleotides line up with TRBD2. V dropped 1 base and J dropped 4; count of bases not matched to a gene: 7. The germline V gene has CDR1 LGHNA and CDR2 YSLEER. The CDR3 length is 16 residues.

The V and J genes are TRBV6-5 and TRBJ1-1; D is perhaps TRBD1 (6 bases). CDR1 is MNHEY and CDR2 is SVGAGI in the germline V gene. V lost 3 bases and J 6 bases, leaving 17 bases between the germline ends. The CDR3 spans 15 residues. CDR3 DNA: TGTGCCAGCAGTTATTCTTCCACAGGGCCATCTGAAGCTTTCTTT. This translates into CASSYSSTGPSEAFF.

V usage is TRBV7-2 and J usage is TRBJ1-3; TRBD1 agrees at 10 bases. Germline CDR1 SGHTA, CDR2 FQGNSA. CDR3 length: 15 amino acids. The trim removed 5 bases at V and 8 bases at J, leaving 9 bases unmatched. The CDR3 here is CASSPRDRGTDTIYF. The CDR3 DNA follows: TGTGCCAGCAGCCCCCGGGACAGGGGCACGGACACCATATATTTT.

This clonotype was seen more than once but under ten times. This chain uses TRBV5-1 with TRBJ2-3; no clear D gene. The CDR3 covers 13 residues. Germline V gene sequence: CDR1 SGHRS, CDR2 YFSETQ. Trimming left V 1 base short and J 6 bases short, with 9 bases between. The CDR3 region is CASSLSPKDTQYF. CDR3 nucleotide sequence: TGCGCCAGCAGCTTGTCGCCGAAGGATACGCAGTATTTT.

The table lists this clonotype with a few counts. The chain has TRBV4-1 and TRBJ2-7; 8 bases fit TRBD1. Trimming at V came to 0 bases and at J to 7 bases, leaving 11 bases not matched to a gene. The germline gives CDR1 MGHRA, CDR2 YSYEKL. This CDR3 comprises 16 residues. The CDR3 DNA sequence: TGCGCCAGCAGCCAAGATCTCAGACAGGGGATCGGGGAGCAGTACTTC. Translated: CASSQDLRQGIGEQYF.

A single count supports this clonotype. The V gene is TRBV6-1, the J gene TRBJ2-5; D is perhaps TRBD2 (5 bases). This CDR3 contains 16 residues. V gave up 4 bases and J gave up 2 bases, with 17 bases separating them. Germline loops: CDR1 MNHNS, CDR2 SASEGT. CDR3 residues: CASSGRRGWEQETQYF. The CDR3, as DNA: TGTGCCAGCAGTGGCCGCCGGGGATGGGAACAAGAGACCCAGTACTTC.

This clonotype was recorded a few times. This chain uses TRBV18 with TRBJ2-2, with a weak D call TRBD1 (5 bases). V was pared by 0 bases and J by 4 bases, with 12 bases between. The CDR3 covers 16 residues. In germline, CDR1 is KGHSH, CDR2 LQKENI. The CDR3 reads CASSPPVGAGTGELFF. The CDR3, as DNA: TGTGCCAGCTCACCACCGGTAGGGGCTGGCACCGGGGAGCTGTTTTTT.

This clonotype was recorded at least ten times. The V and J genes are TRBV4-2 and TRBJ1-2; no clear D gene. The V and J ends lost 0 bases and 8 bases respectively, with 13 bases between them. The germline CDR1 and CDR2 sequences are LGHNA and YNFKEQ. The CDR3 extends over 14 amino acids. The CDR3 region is CASSQDTGNRGYTF. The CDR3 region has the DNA TGTGCCAGCAGCCAAGATACGGGAAATAGAGGCTACACCTTC.

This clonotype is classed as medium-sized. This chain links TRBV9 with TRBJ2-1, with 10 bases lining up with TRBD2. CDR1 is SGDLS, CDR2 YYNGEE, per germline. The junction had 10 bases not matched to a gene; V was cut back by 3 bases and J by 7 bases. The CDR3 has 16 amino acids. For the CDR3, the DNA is TGTGCCAGCAGCGACCGAACTAGCGGGACTGGAAATGAGCAGTTCTTC. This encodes CASSDRTSGTGNEQFF.

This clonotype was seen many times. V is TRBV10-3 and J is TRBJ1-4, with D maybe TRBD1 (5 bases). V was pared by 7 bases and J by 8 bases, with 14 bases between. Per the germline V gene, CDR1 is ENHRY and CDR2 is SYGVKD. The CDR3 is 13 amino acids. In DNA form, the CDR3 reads TGTGCCATCAAGGGACCGGGGCAGGAAAAACTGTTTTTT. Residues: CAIKGPGQEKLFF.